This paragraph covers one T cell receptor (beta chain) sequence. Residents of about two dozen US areas, aged about 18 to 95 years, made up the participants. Cohort assignment relied on participant-reported clinical history. This specimen comes from a study of blood T cell repertoires in COVID-19. Study-level background: Spain, Italy and the United States supplied samples that represented acute and convalescent COVID-19. The analysed material was cDNA or gDNA that came from T cells, B-cell-depleted T cells, or PBMCs.

Per germline, CDR1 SGHKS and CDR2 YYEKEE (reference sequence). The CDR3 is made up of 17 amino acids. V lost 3 bases and J lost 6; bases outside the gene matches: 13. Sequencing used immunoSEQ multiplex PCR; TCRdb keeps in-frame clones, though not all of them. The data contain approximately 220,000 clones, 83% of them singletons. This chain uses TRBV5-5 with TRBJ1-2; TRBD1 aligns across 11 bases. The sequenced sample consisted of PBMCs or T cells enriched from blood (not recorded which). The sequence derives from a woman aged 45-65 years who had been exposed to COVID-19. CDR3 residues: CASSSWGLGQGANGYTF. The DNA for the CDR3 is TGTGCCAGCAGCTCCTGGGGCCTAGGACAGGGGGCTAATGGCTACACCTTC.